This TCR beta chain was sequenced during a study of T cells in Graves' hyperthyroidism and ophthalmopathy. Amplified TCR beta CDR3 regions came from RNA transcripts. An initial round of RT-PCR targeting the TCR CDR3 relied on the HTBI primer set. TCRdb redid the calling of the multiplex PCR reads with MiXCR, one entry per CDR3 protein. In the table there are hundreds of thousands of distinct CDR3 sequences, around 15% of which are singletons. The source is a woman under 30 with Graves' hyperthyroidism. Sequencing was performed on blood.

The CDR3 reads CASSVVGTSAGELFF. The CDR3 bases are TGTGCCAGCAGCGTAGTTGGGACTAGTGCCGGGGAGCTGTTTTTT. The chain combines TRBV9 with TRBJ2-2, with TRBD2 identical over 8 bases. The germline V gene has CDR1 SGDLS and CDR2 YYNGEE. Trimming cost V 0 bases and J 6 bases; bases outside gene matches: 4. The length of the CDR3 is 15 residues.